The source of this T cell receptor beta chain is a study of human T cells and chemical hapten exposure. Study at large: 2% DPC applied to a 2 cm by 2 cm arm area sensitized donors.

TCRdb reanalysed the RACE reads using MiXCR and keeps one entry per CDR3 protein. Of around 380,000 distinct CDR3 sequences in the sample, roughly 4.8% are singletons; the top ten hold approximately 2.5%. This clonotype showed up many times. The V and J ends lost 0 bases and 5 bases, in that order; junction bases with no gene match: 3. The CDR3 extends over 14 amino acids. Germline CDR1 is LNHNV and CDR2 is YYDKDF (reference sequence). The time point was: patch test 1, 2 weeks after DPC sensitization. Stated treatment: therapeutic diphenylcyclopropenone sensitization with weekly scalp DPC. This chain uses TRBV15 with TRBJ1-1, with 7 bases lining up with TRBD1. This sequence was found in a woman aged 50 to 65 with alopecia areata. Some clones in this sample may be carry-over from other donors' samples. The sample consisted of whole blood, taken in connection with sensitization to the hapten diphenylcyclopropenone (DPC). The CDR3 region is CATSRDQTGTEAFF. CDR3 DNA sequence: TGTGCCACCAGCAGAGACCAGACAGGGACTGAAGCTTTCTTT.